This passage covers 9 T cell receptor beta chains from one sample sequenced in a study of control samples from healthy donors and cancer patients. Profiling relied on immunoSEQ multiplex PCR, and the TCRdb table lists in-frame clones only, not all of them. The table includes 200,000 or so clones, 90% to 95% detected once. The material sequenced was blood. Every receptor here comes from a man aged 30-40 years in good health.

The sample holds one count of this clone. The chain has TRBV25-1 and TRBJ1-1; TRBD1 matches at 8 bases. CDR3 length equals 15 residues. The germline V gene encodes CDR1 MGHDK and CDR2 SYGVNS. J gave up 4 bases and V 6 bases, and 10 bases lay outside the gene matches. Here the CDR3 reads CASSGDRGVSTEAFF. For the CDR3, the DNA is TGTGCCAGCAGCGGAGACAGGGGAGTAAGCACTGAAGCTTTCTTT.

The V gene is TRBV5-1, the J gene TRBJ2-7; 11 bases fit TRBD1. The CDR3 consists of 14 residues. Looked up from germline, CDR1 is SGHRS and CDR2 is YFSETQ. The junction had 2 bases not matched to a gene; V was cut back by 2 bases and J by 4 bases. The CDR3 region is CASSFGTGGYEQYF. CDR3 in DNA: TGCGCCAGCAGCTTCGGGACAGGGGGTTACGAGCAGTACTTC.

The CDR3 region has the DNA TGTGCCAGCAGCTCGACTAAACTAGGGGGGAGGACCTACGAGCAGTACTTC. It codes for CASSSTKLGGRTYEQYF. V gene TRBV12-1 combines with J gene TRBJ2-7. TRBV12-1 is reported as a pseudogene. This CDR3 region has 17 residues.

The chain is built from TRBV5-4 and TRBJ2-1, with TRBD2 as a possible D gene (6 bases). The CDR3 runs to 13 residues. Trimming pared 0 bases from V and 7 bases from J, leaving 8 bases between. Germline-derived CDR1 and CDR2 are SGHNT and YYREEE (reference sequence). The CDR3, as DNA: TGTGCCAGCAGCTTGGTGGGGAGGAATGAGCAGTTCTTC. This codes for CASSLVGRNEQFF.

This chain uses TRBV3-1 (or the pseudogene TRBV3-2) with TRBJ2-7; 7 bases line up with TRBD1. The germline CDR1 and CDR2 sequences are LGHDT and YNNKEL (reference sequence). The CDR3 has 14 residues. The ends lost 6 bases at V and 3 bases at J; junction bases unmatched: 8. The CDR3 DNA follows: TGTGCCAGCAGAGCCCGGGACAGTCTCTACGAGCAGTACTTC. Encoded protein: CASRARDSLYEQYF.

V is TRBV19 and J is TRBJ1-5, with 7 bases lining up with TRBD1. The V and J ends lost 1 base and 4 bases, in that order; junction bases with no gene match: 7. This CDR3 contains 16 residues. The germline V gene has CDR1 LNHDA and CDR2 SQIVND (reference sequence). CDR3 region: CASSIARQGSNQPQHF. In DNA, the CDR3 is TGTGCCAGTAGTATAGCCCGACAGGGCTCGAATCAGCCCCAGCATTTT.

This chain uses TRBV3-1 (or the pseudogene TRBV3-2) with TRBJ1-1; D call uncertain. V lost 5 bases to trimming and J lost 2 bases, with 9 bases between them. This CDR3 is 13 amino acids long. The V gene's germline CDR1 is LGHDT and CDR2 YNNKEL (reference sequence). CDR3 DNA: TGTGCCAGCAGCGGGCGAAGAAACACTGAAGCTTTCTTT. This translates into CASSGRRNTEAFF.

This chain links TRBV15 with TRBJ2-1; D call uncertain. The CDR3 is made up of 13 amino acids. Germline loops: CDR1 LNHNV, CDR2 YYDKDF (reference sequence). Trimming took 0 bases from V and 8 from J, leaving 8 bases between them. CDR3 protein: CATSRDQVDEQFF. The CDR3 DNA sequence: TGTGCCACCAGCAGAGACCAAGTTGATGAGCAGTTCTTC.

The rearrangement joins TRBV5-1 to TRBJ1-4; 10 bases match TRBD1. The CDR3 spans 17 residues. V was pared by 4 bases and J by 7 bases, with 13 bases of the junction left unmatched. CDR1 is SGHRS, CDR2 YFSETQ, per germline. The DNA of the CDR3 is TGCGCCAGCAGCCGAATCGACAGGGGGCGATTTGGTGAAAAACTGTTTTTT. Translation: CASSRIDRGRFGEKLFF.